This T cell receptor (beta chain) derives from a study of PD-1 blockade in classical Hodgkin lymphoma. The overall study: The patients were dosed with nivolumab 3 mg/kg, infused intravenously every 2 weeks.

For this clone: Its antigen is as yet unknown.

Time point in this sample: cycle 4 day 1 (C4D1), after five to seven weeks of nivolumab. Relapse was seen in all patients after autologous stem cell transplantation, and brentuximab vedotin exposure was variable. Germline V gene data show CDR1 as SGHVS and CDR2 as FNYEAQ. The CDR3 extends over 13 amino acids. V lost 4 bases, J lost 7 bases, and 11 bases lay in between. Study results and limitations: Reported baseline diversity: healthy donors highest, relapsed/refractory patients lowest. TCR diversity in CD4+, not CD8+, cells rose significantly by C4D1. Similar baseline diversity was found in complete responders and newly diagnosed patients.

Method: immunoSEQ multiplex PCR; TCRdb's copy keeps in-frame clones and lacks some. The data hold over 80,000 clones, with around 80% observed a single time. The sample in question was peripheral blood mononuclear cells (PBMCs), obtained before the fourth cycle of nivolumab. The genes are TRBV7-6 and TRBJ2-1; D is unresolved. This TCR was recovered from a human donor with classical Hodgkin lymphoma. The CDR3 sequence: CASSYSWMNEQFF. The CDR3 DNA is TGTGCCAGCAGCTACTCCTGGATGAATGAGCAGTTCTTC. The variable domain in full, completed from reference TRBV7-6 and TRBJ2-1, reads GAGVSQSPRYKVTKRGQDVALRCDPISGHVSLYWYRQALGQGPEFLTYFNYEAQQDKSGLPNDRFSAERPEGSISTLTIQRTEQRDSAMYRCASSYSWMNEQFFGPGTRLTVL.